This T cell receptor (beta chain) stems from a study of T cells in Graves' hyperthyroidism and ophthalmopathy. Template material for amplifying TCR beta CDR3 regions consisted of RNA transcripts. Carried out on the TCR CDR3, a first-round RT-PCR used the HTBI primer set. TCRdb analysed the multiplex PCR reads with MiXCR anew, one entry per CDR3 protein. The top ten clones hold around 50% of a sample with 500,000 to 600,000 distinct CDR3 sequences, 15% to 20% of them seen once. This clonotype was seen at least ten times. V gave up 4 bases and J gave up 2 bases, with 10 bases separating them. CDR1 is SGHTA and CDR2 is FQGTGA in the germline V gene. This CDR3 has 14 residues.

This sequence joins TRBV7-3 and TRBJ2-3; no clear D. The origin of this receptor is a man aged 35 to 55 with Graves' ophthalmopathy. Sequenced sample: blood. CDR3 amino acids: CASSSNPLTDTQYF. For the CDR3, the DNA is TGTGCCAGCAGCTCCAACCCCCTCACAGATACGCAGTATTTT.